The 26 T cell receptor beta chains in this list originate from one sample, sequenced in a study of post-analysis software for immune sequencing data (dated by TCRdb to between 2014 and 2017). Points the paper makes about the study in general: A handful of TRBV segments, including TRBV5-6, TRBV5-1 and TRBV20-1, were significantly more frequent in patients than controls.

No antigen is known for these receptors. The library was built by means of PCR. Sequencing was performed on an Illumina HiSeq 2500. Unique molecular identifiers were incorporated into TCR beta cDNA libraries to reduce PCR and sequencing biases. TCRdb passed the public sequencing reads through fastp at Q25 and MiXCR, retaining productive beta sequences. Identical CDR3 protein sequences are pooled into one entry, listed with their most common genes and DNA. This sample holds hundreds of thousands of distinct CDR3 sequences; roughly three fifths were observed only once. Roughly 10% of the sample belongs to the ten largest clones. The sequenced material came from blood. Receptors originate from a girl aged 2-10 years with multiple sclerosis.

The chain recombines TRBV30 with TRBJ2-2, with no clear D. CDR3 length: 13 residues. Between the trimmed V and J ends, which lost 2 bases and 5 bases, there was a span of 9 bases. Germline V lookup: CDR1 GTSNPN, CDR2 SVGIG (reference sequence). This CDR3 is CAWSRMRTGELFF. CDR3 bases: TGTGCCTGGAGTCGGATGCGGACCGGGGAGCTGTTTTTT.

V gene TRBV9 combines with J gene TRBJ2-1; 8 bases agree with TRBD2. The V segment lost 3 bases and the J segment 4 bases; nucleotides outside the gene matches: 6. In germline, CDR1 is SGDLS, CDR2 YYNGEE. This CDR3 comprises 15 residues. The CDR3 protein is CASSAGTSKYNEQFF. CDR3 DNA: TGTGCCAGCAGCGCCGGGACTAGTAAGTACAATGAGCAGTTCTTC.

The chain joins TRBV11-2 to TRBJ2-5; TRBD2 matches 10 bases. The junction had 8 bases not matched to a gene; V was cut back by 6 bases and J by 1 base. Germline-derived CDR1 and CDR2 are SGHAT and FQNNGV. The CDR3 is 16 amino acids. CDR3 sequence reads: CASRREAGGLQETQYF. The CDR3 DNA reads TGTGCCAGCAGAAGAGAAGCGGGGGGGCTCCAAGAGACCCAGTACTTC. Full variable domain (missing parts from reference TRBV11-2 and TRBJ2-5): EAGVAQSPRYKIIEKRQSVAFWCNPISGHATLYWYQQILGQGPKLLIQFQNNGVVDDSQLPKDRFSAERLKGVDSTLKIQPAKLEDSAVYLCASRREAGGLQETQYFGPGTRLLVL.

V is TRBV20-1 and J is TRBJ2-1; 12 nucleotides align to TRBD2. The CDR3 spans 13 residues. Trimming took 6 bases from V and 5 from J; bases not matched to a gene: 2. The germline gives CDR1 DFQATT, CDR2 SNEGSKA (reference sequence). CDR3 region: CSAPSGGDNEQFF. The CDR3 coding sequence is TGCAGTGCCCCTAGCGGGGGGGACAATGAGCAGTTCTTC.

The gene calls are TRBV7-2 and TRBJ1-2; the D is unclear. CDR1 is SGHTA and CDR2 is FQGNSA in the germline V gene. The CDR3 runs to 14 residues. V was trimmed by 3 bases and J by 7 bases, leaving 15 bases between them. CDR3 coding DNA: TGTGCCAGCAGCTTTCGGGGAGGGTCGGGTGGCTACACCTTC. It specifies CASSFRGGSGGYTF.

The chain has TRBV20-1 and TRBJ2-5; D is possibly TRBD2 (7 bases). The CDR3 length is 15 residues. V was cut by 3 bases and J by 1 base, with 15 bases left in between. Germline CDR1 reads DFQATT; CDR2 reads SNEGSKA (reference sequence). CDR3 region: CSASVGGALQETQYF. The DNA of the CDR3 is TGCAGTGCTAGTGTGGGGGGGGCCCTCCAAGAGACCCAGTACTTC.

Regarding this clonotype: At one end the junction does not follow the germline gene, possibly because of a read error. V and J are TRBV6-2 or TRBV6-3 and TRBJ2-6, with D possibly matching TRBD1 (6 bases). The length of the CDR3 is 19 residues. Germline CDR1 and CDR2: MNHEY and SVGEGT. The CDR3 DNA sequence: TGTGCCAGCAGTTCATTAACAGGGTCCCAATGGCCTGGGGCCAGCGTCCTGACTTTC. Its translation is CASSSLTGSQWPGASVLTF.

The chain carries TRBV12-3 or TRBV12-4 and TRBJ2-7, with 9 bases identical to TRBD1. V lost 6 bases, J lost 6 bases, and 6 bases stayed unmatched. The CDR3 extends over 13 amino acids. CDR3 DNA: TGTGCCAGCAGCCGGGGGACAGGGACCGAGCAGTACTTC. Translated, it gives CASSRGTGTEQYF.

This clonotype was picked up a small number of times. V and J are TRBV25-1 and TRBJ1-2; 9 nucleotides align to TRBD1. The V and J ends lost 4 bases and 6 bases, in that order; junction bases with no gene match: 6. Germline lookup yields CDR1 MGHDK and CDR2 SYGVNS. The CDR3 runs 14 residues. This CDR3 is CASSASGTGNGYTF. CDR3 in DNA: TGTGCCAGCAGTGCCAGCGGGACAGGGAATGGCTACACCTTC.

A word on this clonotype: A junction boundary mismatches the germline segment, possibly from a read error. The CDR3 DNA is TGTGCCAGCAGCTTTTCCCTCCAAGGGACCCAGTACTTC. Translation: CASSFSLQGTQYF. V and J are TRBV5-5 and TRBJ2-5; D is unclear. CDR1 and CDR2 (germline): SGHKS, YYEKEE (reference sequence). The length of the CDR3 is 13 residues.

This rearrangement joins TRBV3-1 to TRBJ2-7, with TRBD2 as a possible D gene (6 bases). Germline CDR1 is LGHDT and CDR2 is YNNKEL (reference sequence). The CDR3 is 16 amino acids. The V end lost 0 bases, the J end lost 3 bases, and 15 bases lay between the germline ends. The DNA of the CDR3 is TGTGCCAGCAGCCAAGAGCCCCGACTAGACCTCTACGAGCAGTACTTC. This codes for CASSQEPRLDLYEQYF.

The rearrangement joins TRBV5-1 to TRBJ2-3; either TRBD1 or TRBD2 may supply D (6 bases each). The germline V gene encodes CDR1 SGHRS and CDR2 YFSETQ. The germline V and J ends were trimmed by 0 bases and 2 bases, with 10 bases remaining between them. This CDR3 has 15 amino acids. The CDR3 loop reads CASSLDPGATDTQYF. In DNA, the CDR3 is TGCGCCAGCAGCTTGGATCCGGGGGCCACAGATACGCAGTATTTT.

This chain uses TRBV7-2 with TRBJ1-2, with D possibly being TRBD1 (5 bases). With 8 bases removed from V and 3 bases from J, the gap between germline ends came to 19 bases. Germline V gene lookup returns CDR1 SGHTA and CDR2 FQGNSA. CDR3 size: 15 residues. CDR3 amino acids: CASLREGPGDYGYTF. Written as DNA, the CDR3 is TGTGCCAGCCTCAGGGAGGGGCCAGGCGACTATGGCTACACCTTC.

The chain combines TRBV5-1 with TRBJ2-7, with 10 bases aligning to TRBD1. Matching the DNA end better, TRBJ2-5 makes the J call doubtful. Germline CDR1 is SGHRS and CDR2 is YFSETQ. This CDR3 is built from 15 residues. CDR3 sequence: CASSWMGQGQETQYF. The CDR3 bases are TGCGCCAGCAGCTGGATGGGACAGGGGCAAGAGACCCAGTACTTC.

This chain connects TRBV12-3 or TRBV12-4 to TRBJ2-3, with D possibly matching TRBD2 (6 bases). V was pared by 7 bases and J by 3 bases, with 26 bases between. The CDR3 loop spans 18 amino acids. The CDR3 DNA reads as TGTGCCAGCAACGGGCCTAGCGTGGTTCGGATGATAACAGATACGCAGTATTTT. This sequence encodes CASNGPSVVRMITDTQYF.

This clonotype was detected a few times. This chain joins TRBV5-8 and TRBJ2-3, with 8 bases aligning to TRBD1. With V trimmed by 7 bases and J by 0 bases, 4 bases remained unmatched. The CDR3 totals 14 residues. From germline, CDR1 is SGHTS and CDR2 YDEGEE. The CDR3 protein is CASGDRPSTDTQYF. CDR3 DNA sequence: TGTGCCAGCGGGGACAGGCCGAGCACAGATACGCAGTATTTT.

This clonotype was observed a single time. The J gene is TRBJ2-7, the V gene TRBV12-3 or TRBV12-4, with D unresolved. Trimming pared 5 bases from V and 3 bases from J, leaving 14 bases between. CDR3 length: 14 amino acids. The CDR3 sequence: CASSPSGGIYEQYF. CDR3 DNA: TGTGCCAGCAGTCCCTCCGGTGGGATCTACGAGCAGTACTTC.

In this sample, this clonotype turned up a few times. This chain links TRBV29-1 with TRBJ2-1, with D tentatively TRBD2 (6 bases). Trimming removed 6 bases at V and 0 bases at J, with 21 bases between. The CDR3 is 17 amino acids. CDR1 and CDR2 from the germline V gene are SQVTM and ANQGSEA. The CDR3 loop reads CSVVRVLAHSSYNEQFF. The CDR3 DNA reads as TGCAGCGTGGTCCGAGTTCTAGCGCATAGCTCCTACAATGAGCAGTTCTTC.

The chain is built from TRBV6-2 or TRBV6-3 and TRBJ2-3; D gene unclear. This CDR3 is built from 12 residues. Trimming left V 5 bases short and J 6 bases short, with 9 bases between. Germline CDR1 MNHEY, CDR2 SVGEGT. The CDR3 coding sequence is TGTGCCAGCAGTGCTATGCCGGATACGCAGTATTTT. Its translation is CASSAMPDTQYF.

Points on this clonotype: An end of the junction differs from the germline gene, which may be a read error. The rearrangement joins TRBV11-2 to TRBJ2-4; tentatively, D is TRBD1 or TRBD2 (6 bases each). Germline V gene data show CDR1 as SGHAT and CDR2 as FQNNGV. The CDR3 runs to 19 residues. The CDR3 spells CASSLRGTPAGKAKNVQYF. The DNA of the CDR3 is TGTGCCAGCAGCTTAAGGGGGACACCGGCGGGGAAAGCCAAAAACGTTCAGTACTTC.

The CDR3 loop is CASGLAETQYF. CDR3 sequence (DNA): TGTGCTAGTGGTTTAGCAGAGACCCAGTACTTC. The chain has TRBV12-5 and TRBJ2-4; the D is unclear. The J call may be wrong; the DNA end is better matched by TRBJ2-5. The germline gives CDR1 LGHNT, CDR2 FRNRAP. CDR3 size: 11 residues.

CDR3: CSAKRSGLAGVRNEQYF. The CDR3 DNA reads as TGCAGTGCAAAGAGAAGCGGACTAGCGGGAGTGAGGAACGAGCAGTACTTC. The chain employs TRBV20-1 and TRBJ2-7; TRBD2 matches 13 bases. There are 17 residues in the CDR3. The V and J ends lost 6 bases and 5 bases, in that order; junction bases with no gene match: 16. Germline CDR1 and CDR2: DFQATT and SNEGSKA (reference sequence).

In nucleotides, the CDR3 is TGTGCCAGCAGTTATACTAGCGGGCGGGGGGAAGAGACCCAGTACTTC. This sequence encodes CASSYTSGRGEETQYF. The chain employs TRBV6-5 and TRBJ2-5; 9 nucleotides match TRBD2. CDR3 length: 16 amino acids. Trimming cost V 3 bases and J 3 bases; bases outside gene matches: 8. Germline values: CDR1 MNHEY, CDR2 SVGAGI.

The V gene is TRBV7-3, the J gene TRBJ2-7; D might be TRBD1 or TRBD2, each matching 5 bases. The CDR3 loop spans 14 amino acids. Trimming took off 3 bases at V and 5 bases at J, with 14 bases between the two ends. Germline values: CDR1 SGHTA, CDR2 FQGTGA. This CDR3 reads CASSFPGRDDEQYF. CDR3 in DNA: TGTGCCAGCAGCTTTCCGGGACGGGACGACGAGCAGTACTTC.

A single count supports this clonotype. The gene calls are TRBV29-1 and TRBJ2-1; 11 bases agree with TRBD1. CDR3 length equals 14 residues. Losses at the gene ends were 6 bases for V and 8 bases for J; bases not matched to a gene: 9. Germline V lookup: CDR1 SQVTM, CDR2 ANQGSEA. The CDR3: CSVSQDRGLDEQFF. DNA for the CDR3: TGCAGCGTGAGTCAGGACAGGGGGCTTGATGAGCAGTTCTTC.

This chain joins TRBV20-1 and TRBJ2-7; 8 bases map to TRBD2. The V gene's germline CDR1 is DFQATT and CDR2 SNEGSKA (reference sequence). J gave up 1 base and V 6 bases, and 14 bases lay outside the gene matches. This CDR3 spans 16 amino acids. CDR3 DNA: TGCAGTGCGGGACTATTAAGCGGGGGTCTTTCCTACGAGCAGTACTTC. Protein sequence: CSAGLLSGGLSYEQYF.